This T cell receptor beta chain was obtained from a study of shared clonotypes between healthy human individuals. Original analysis: Junction-only immunoSEQ data arrived without quality scores, meaning filtering differed. The protocol was immunoSEQ multiplex PCR, while the TCRdb copy is restricted to in-frame clones and leaves out a portion. That table furnishes V, J and clone size, whereas the DNA furnished D and trimming. In the table there are over 800,000 clones, 80% to 95% of which are singletons. Remarks on this clone: Its target is unknown.

Naive CD8 populations comprised CD45RO-negative cells positively selected for CCR7, excluding terminally differentiated effector memory CD45RA+ cells. Those who donated were healthy HIV-negative adults, with no recent acute infections or vaccinations reported. Whole-study findings and limits: Naive CD4 clonotype sharing across a few donors was around 5.5%.

The CDR3 length is 15 residues. Trimming took off 0 bases at V and 3 bases at J, with 11 bases between the two ends. From germline, CDR1 is MGHRA and CDR2 YSYEKL. The chain has TRBV4-1 and TRBJ2-5, with D possibly matching TRBD2 (5 bases). This receptor was taken from a man aged 30 to 39 in good health. Sequencing was done on a sample of naive CD8+ T cells sorted from blood. CDR3 in DNA: TGCGCCAGCAGCCAAGAAAAAGTGAGGGAAGAGACCCAGTACTTC. This translates into CASSQEKVREETQYF.